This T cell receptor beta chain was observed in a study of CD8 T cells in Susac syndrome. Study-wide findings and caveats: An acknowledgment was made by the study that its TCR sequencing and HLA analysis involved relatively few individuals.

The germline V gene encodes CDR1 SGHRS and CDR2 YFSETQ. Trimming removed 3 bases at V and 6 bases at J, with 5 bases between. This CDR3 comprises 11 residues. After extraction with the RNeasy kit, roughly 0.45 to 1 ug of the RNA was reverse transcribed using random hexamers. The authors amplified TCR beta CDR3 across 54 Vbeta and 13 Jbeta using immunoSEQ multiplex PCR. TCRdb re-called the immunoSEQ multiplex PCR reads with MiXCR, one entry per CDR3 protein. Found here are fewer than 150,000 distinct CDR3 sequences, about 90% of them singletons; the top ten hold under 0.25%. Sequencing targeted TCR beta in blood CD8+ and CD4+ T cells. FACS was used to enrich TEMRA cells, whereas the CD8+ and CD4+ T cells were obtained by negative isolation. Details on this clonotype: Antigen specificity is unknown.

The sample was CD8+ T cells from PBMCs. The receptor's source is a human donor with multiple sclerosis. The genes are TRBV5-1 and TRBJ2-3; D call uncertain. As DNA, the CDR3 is TGCGCCAGCAGCTGCGTGGATACGCAGTATTTT. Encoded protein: CASSCVDTQYF.